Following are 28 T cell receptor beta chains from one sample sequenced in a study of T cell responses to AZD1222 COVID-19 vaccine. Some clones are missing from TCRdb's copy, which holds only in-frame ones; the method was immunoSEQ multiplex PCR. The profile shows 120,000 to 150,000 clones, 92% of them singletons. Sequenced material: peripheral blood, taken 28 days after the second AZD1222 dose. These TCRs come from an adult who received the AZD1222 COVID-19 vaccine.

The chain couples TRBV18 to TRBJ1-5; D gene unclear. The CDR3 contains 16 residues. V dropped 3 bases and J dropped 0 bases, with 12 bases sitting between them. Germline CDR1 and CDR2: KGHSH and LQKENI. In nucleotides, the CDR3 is TGTGCCAGCTCACCCATCTGGCGGAATAGCAATCAGCCCCAGCATTTT. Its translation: CASSPIWRNSNQPQHF.

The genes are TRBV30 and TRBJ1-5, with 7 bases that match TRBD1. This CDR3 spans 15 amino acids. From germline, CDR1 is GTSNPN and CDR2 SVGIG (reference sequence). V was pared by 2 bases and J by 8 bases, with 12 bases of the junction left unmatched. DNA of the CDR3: TGTGCCTGGAGTACAGGGACAGCGGGCAGGGAGCCCCAGCATTTT. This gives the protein CAWSTGTAGREPQHF.

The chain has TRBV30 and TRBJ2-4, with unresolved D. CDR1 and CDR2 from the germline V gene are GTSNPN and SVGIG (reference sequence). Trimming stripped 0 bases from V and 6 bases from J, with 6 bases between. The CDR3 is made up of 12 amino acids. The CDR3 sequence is CAWSVNRNIQYF. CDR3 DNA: TGTGCCTGGAGTGTCAACCGAAACATTCAGTACTTC.

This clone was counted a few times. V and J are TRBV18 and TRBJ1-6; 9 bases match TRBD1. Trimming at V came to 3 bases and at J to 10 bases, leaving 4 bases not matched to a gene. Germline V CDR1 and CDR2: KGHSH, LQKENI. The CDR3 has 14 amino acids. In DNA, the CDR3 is TGTGCCAGCTCACCCGGGACAGGGCAATCACCCCTCCACTTT. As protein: CASSPGTGQSPLHF.

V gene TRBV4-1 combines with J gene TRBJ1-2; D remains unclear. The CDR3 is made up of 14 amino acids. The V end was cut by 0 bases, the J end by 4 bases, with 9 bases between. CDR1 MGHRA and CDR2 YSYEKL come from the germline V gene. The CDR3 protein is CASSQETAGYGYTF. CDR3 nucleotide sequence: TGCGCCAGCAGCCAAGAAACAGCGGGCTATGGCTACACCTTC.

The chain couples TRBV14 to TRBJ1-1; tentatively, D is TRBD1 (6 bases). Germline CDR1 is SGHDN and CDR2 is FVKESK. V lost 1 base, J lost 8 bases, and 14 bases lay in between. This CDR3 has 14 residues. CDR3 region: CASSQVRGATEAFF. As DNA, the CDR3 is TGTGCCAGCAGCCAAGTGAGGGGGGCTACCGAAGCTTTCTTT. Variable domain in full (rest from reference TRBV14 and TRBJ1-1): EAGVTQFPSHSVIEKGQTVTLRCDPISGHDNLYWYRRVMGKEIKFLLHFVKESKQDESGMPNNRFLAERTGGTYSTLKVQPAELEDSGVYFCASSQVRGATEAFFGQGTRLTVV.

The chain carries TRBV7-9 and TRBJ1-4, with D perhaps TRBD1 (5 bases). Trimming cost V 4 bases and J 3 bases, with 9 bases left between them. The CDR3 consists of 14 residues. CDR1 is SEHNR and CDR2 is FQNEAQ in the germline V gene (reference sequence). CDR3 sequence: CASSSGGANEKLFF. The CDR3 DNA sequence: TGTGCCAGCAGCTCCGGGGGGGCTAATGAAAAACTGTTTTTT.

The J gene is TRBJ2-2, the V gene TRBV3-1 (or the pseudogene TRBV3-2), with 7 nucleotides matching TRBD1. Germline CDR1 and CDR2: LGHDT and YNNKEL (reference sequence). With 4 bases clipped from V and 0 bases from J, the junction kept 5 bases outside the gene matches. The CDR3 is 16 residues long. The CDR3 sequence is CASSRDRDPNTGELFF. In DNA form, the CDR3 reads TGTGCCAGCAGCCGGGACAGAGACCCGAACACCGGGGAGCTGTTTTTT.

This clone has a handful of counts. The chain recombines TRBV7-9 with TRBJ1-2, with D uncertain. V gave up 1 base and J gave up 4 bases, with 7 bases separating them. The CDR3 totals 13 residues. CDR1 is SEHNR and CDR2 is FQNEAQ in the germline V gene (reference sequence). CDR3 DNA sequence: TGTGCCAGCAGCTTAGGATCGGCCTATGGCTACACCTTC. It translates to CASSLGSAYGYTF.

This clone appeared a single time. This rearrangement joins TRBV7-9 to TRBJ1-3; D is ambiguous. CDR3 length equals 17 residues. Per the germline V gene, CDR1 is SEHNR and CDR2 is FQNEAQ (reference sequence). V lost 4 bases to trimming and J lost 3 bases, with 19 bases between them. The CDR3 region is CASSSNPGRANGNTIYF. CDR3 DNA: TGTGCCAGCAGCTCCAACCCCGGTAGGGCCAATGGAAACACCATATATTTT. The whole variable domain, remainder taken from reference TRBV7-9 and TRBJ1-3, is DTGVSQNPRHKITKRGQNVTFRCDPISEHNRLYWYRQTLGQGPEFLTYFQNEAQLEKSRLLSDRFSAERPKGSFSTLEIQRTEQGDSAMYLCASSSNPGRANGNTIYFGEGSWLTVV.

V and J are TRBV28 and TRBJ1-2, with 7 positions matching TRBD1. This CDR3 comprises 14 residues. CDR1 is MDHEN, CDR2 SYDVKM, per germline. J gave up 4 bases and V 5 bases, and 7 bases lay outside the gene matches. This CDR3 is CASSTTGLLYGYTF. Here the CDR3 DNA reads TGTGCCAGCAGTACGACAGGGCTTCTCTATGGCTACACCTTC.

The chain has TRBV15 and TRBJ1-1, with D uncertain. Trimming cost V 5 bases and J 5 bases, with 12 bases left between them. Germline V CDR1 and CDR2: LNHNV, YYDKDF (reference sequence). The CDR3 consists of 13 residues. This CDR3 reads CATSPNPRTEAFF. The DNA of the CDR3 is TGTGCCACCAGCCCAAACCCAAGGACTGAAGCTTTCTTT.

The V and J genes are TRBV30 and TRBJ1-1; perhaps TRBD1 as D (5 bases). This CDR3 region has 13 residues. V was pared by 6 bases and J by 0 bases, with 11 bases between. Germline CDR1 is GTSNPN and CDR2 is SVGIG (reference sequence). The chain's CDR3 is CACQLGVNTEAFF. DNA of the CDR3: TGTGCCTGCCAACTGGGGGTGAACACTGAAGCTTTCTTT.

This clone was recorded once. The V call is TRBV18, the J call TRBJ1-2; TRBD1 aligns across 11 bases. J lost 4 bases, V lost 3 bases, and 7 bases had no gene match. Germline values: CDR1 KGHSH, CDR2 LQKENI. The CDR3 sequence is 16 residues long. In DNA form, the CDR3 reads TGTGCCAGCTCACCGACCGGGACAGGGGGGAGCTATGGCTACACCTTC. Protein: CASSPTGTGGSYGYTF.

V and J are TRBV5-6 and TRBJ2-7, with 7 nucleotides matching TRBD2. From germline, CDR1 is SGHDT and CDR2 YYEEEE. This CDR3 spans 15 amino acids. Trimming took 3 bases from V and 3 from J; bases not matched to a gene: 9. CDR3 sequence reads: CASSSLAGAYYEQYF. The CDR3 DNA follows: TGTGCCAGCAGCTCCTTAGCGGGTGCCTACTACGAGCAGTACTTC.

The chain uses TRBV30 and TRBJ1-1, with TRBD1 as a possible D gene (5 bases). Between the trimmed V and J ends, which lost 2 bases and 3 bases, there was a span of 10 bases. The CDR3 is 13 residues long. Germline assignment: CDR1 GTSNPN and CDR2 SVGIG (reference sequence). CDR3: CAWSLGGYTEAFF. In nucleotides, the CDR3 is TGTGCCTGGAGTCTTGGGGGGTACACTGAAGCTTTCTTT.

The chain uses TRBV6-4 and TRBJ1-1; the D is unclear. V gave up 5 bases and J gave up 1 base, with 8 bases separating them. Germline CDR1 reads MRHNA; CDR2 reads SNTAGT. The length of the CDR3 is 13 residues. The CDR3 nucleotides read TGTGCCAGCAGTCACCGGCCGAACACTGAAGCTTTCTTT. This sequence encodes CASSHRPNTEAFF.

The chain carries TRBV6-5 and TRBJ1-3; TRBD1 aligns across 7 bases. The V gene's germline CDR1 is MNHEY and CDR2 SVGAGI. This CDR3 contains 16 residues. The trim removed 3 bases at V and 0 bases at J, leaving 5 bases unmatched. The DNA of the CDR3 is TGTGCCAGCAGTTATAGGGGGACAGACTCTGGAAACACCATATATTTT. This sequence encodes CASSYRGTDSGNTIYF.

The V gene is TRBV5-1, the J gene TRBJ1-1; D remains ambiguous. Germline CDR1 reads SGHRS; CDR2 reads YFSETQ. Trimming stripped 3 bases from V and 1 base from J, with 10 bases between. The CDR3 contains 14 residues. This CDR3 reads CASSSGAPNTEAFF. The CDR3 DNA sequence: TGCGCCAGCAGCTCAGGAGCCCCGAACACTGAAGCTTTCTTT.

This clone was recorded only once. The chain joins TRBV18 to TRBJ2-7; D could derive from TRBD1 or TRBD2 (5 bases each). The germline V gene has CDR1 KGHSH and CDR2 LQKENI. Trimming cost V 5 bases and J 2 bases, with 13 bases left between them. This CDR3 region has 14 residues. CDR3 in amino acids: CASSIGTPAYEQYF. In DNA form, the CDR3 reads TGTGCCAGCTCAATCGGGACCCCAGCCTACGAGCAGTACTTC. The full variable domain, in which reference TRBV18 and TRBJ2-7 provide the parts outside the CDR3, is NAGVMQNPRHLVRRRGQEARLRCSPMKGHSHVYWYRQLPEEGLKFMVYLQKENIIDESGMPKERFSAEFPKEGPSILRIQQVVRGDSAAYFCASSIGTPAYEQYFGPGTRLTVT.

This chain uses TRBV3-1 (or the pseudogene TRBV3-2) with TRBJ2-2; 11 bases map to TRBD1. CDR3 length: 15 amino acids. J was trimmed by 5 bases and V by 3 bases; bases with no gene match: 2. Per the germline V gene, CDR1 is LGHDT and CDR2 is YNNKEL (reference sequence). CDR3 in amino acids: CASSQGQGETGELFF. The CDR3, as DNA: TGTGCCAGCAGCCAGGGACAGGGGGAGACCGGGGAGCTGTTTTTT.

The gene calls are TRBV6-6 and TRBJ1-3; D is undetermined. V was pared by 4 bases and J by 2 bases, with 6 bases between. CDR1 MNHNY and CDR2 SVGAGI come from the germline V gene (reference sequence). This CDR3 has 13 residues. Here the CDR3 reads CASSSSPGNTIYF. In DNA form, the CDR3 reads TGTGCCAGCAGTTCCAGCCCTGGAAACACCATATATTTT.

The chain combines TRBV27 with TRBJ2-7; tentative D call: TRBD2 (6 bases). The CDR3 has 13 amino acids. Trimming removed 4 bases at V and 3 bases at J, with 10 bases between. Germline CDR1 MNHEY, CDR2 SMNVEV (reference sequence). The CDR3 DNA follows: TGTGCCAGCAGTTGGCGGGAACACTACGAGCAGTACTTC. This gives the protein CASSWREHYEQYF.

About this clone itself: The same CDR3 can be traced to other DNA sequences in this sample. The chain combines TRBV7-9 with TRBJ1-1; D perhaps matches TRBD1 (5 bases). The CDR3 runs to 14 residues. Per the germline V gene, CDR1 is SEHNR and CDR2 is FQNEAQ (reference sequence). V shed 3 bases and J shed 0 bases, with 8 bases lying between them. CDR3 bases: TGTGCCAGCAGCTTGGGACGGATGAACACTGAAGCTTTCTTT. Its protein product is CASSLGRMNTEAFF.

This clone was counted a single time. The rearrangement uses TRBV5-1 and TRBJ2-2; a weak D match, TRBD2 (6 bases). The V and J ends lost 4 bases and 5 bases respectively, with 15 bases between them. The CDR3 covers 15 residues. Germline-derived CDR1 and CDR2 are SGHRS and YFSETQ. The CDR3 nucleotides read TGCGCCAGCAGCCAAAGTTTCCGGGGGACCGGGGAGCTGTTTTTT. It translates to CASSQSFRGTGELFF.

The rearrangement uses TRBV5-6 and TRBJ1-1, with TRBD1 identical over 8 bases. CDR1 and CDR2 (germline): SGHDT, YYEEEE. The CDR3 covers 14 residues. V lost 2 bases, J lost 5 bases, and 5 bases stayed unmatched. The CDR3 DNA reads TGTGCCAGCAGCTTTCCCACAGGGGGAACTGAAGCTTTCTTT. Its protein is CASSFPTGGTEAFF.

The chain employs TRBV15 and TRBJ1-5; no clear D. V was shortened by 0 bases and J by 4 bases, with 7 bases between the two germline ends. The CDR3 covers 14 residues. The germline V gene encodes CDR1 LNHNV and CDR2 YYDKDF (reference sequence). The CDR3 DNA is TGTGCCACCAGCAGAGATATGGCAAATCAGCCCCAGCATTTT. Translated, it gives CATSRDMANQPQHF. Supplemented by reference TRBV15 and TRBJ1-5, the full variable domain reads DAMVIQNPRYQVTQFGKPVTLSCSQTLNHNVMYWYQQKSSQAPKLLFHYYDKDFNNEADTPDNFQSRRPNTSFCFLDIRSPGLGDTAMYLCATSRDMANQPQHFGDGTRLSIL.

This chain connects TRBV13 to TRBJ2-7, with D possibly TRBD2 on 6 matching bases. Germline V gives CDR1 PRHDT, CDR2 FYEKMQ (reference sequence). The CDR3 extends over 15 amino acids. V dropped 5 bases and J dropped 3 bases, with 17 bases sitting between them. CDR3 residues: CASSPGRLARYEQYF. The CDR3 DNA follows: TGTGCCAGCAGCCCCGGAAGGCTAGCGCGCTACGAGCAGTACTTC.